This T cell receptor (beta chain) was found in a study of identical twins. V lost 4 bases, J lost 1 base, and 11 bases lay in between. The CDR3 covers 14 residues. In germline, CDR1 is SGDLS, CDR2 YYNGEE. TCRdb fed the 5' RACE reads into MiXCR, producing one record per CDR3 protein. The sample shows approximately 550,000 distinct CDR3 sequences, 20% to 25% of them seen only once. The same specimen was also included in a second study, on yellow fever vaccine responses in identical twins.

Input material: CD4+ T cells sorted from blood. The J gene is TRBJ1-1, the V gene TRBV9, with a weak D call TRBD1 (5 bases). This clonotype originated in a woman younger than 35 in good health. CDR3 region: CASSSSGRNTEAFF. The CDR3 region has the DNA TGTGCCAGCAGCTCGTCGGGACGGAACACTGAAGCTTTCTTT.